This T cell receptor beta chain was identified during a study of cytomegalovirus exposure and HLA in healthy donors (dated by TCRdb to 2015 to 2018). With respect to the entire study: According to an earlier analysis of several hundred of the donors, roughly 180 million T cells yielded over 90 million unique TCR beta sequences and about 300 Gb of sequence data. An early release that covered 640 HLA-typed donors contained around 330 gigabases of sequencing data and 80 million or so unique TCR sequences. The genetic ancestry cluster associated with self-reported Caucasian donors included around 76% of the 398 genotyped donors. The aim of the study was to test whether cataloging public T cell receptors could identify signatures of past pathogen exposure. Using immunosequencing, the study profiled T cell repertoires from 500 to 800 subjects and related those repertoires to cytomegalovirus serostatus. In addition to the first cohort of 500 to 850 subjects, a separate validation cohort of 120 different subjects was used. To predict cytomegalovirus infection status, the study combined high-throughput TCR immunosequencing, statistical association of individual TCRs with disease status, and machine learning. A later analysis re-examined previously published TCR beta repertoires from several hundred donors and added high-resolution HLA genotyping to investigate patterns of TCR occurrence. The later analysis used no new phenotypic data to find candidate immune exposures, relying instead on TCR beta sequences and their occurrence across donors. An earlier analysis of 500 to 650 of the donors applied high-throughput TCR beta sequencing to assess whether each TCR beta V gene segment acted as functional or pseudogenic. Donor age, sex, ethnicity and CMV serostatus were collected together with the repertoire data. In a later genetic analysis, genome-wide SNP genotypes for about 65% of the 666 donors were used, and that subset was treated as a discovery cohort. Every repertoire in the discovery cohort had been generated on one and the same sequencing platform. Class I and class II HLA loci were covered by the typing at four-digit resolution. The number of donors typed differed by locus, with roughly 629-640 for A, B, C, DRB1 and DQB1, roughly 520 for DQA1, under 610 for DPA1, and 472 for DPB1. Because of strong linkage in the cohort, roughly five DR-DQ haplotypes were treated as single units for association and clustering. Across approximately 400 genotyped donors of the cohort, an average of about 250,000 unique TCR beta nucleotide sequences per donor were sequenced, and 15% to 20% of those sequences were non-productive.

Notes on this clone: Its antigen has not been determined. No clone much larger than this one lies a single base away; base qualities are absent.

General study outcomes and caveats: Specific HLA alleles were associated with over 15,000 TCR beta sequences at a false discovery rate of 0.05 in a later analysis. In a later analysis, HLA-associated TCR beta chains showed more clonal expansion and lower generation probabilities than non-associated chains that were equally common. In a later analysis, the rate of TCR association differed among HLA loci, with DRB1 alleles having the most associated TCRs and HLA-C alleles having the fewest. A later genetic analysis associated a missense DCLRE1C variant with V-gene and J-gene trimming of TCR beta chains, and an independent cohort replicated the association. Presence/absence analyses assumed roughly uniform sequencing depth across donors, an assumption that may not hold. Across donors, most TCR sequences were observed very rarely, whereas some public TCRs were present in many individuals. Some 15 rarely observed V segments, including chromosome 9 orphons, were excluded from the earlier analysis of several hundred of the donors because counts were too low. Some IMGT-functional V segments, including TRBV6-2 and TRBV6-3, could not be told apart with the 87-base-pair reads, so those segments were excluded. Three of the identified cytomegalovirus-associated TCR beta chains were confirmed in vitro to be specific for cytomegalovirus antigens. HLA typing was unavailable for some donors at each locus, so association tests used only the typed subset. The only immune exposure information available for the cohort was CMV serostatus. The classifier was reported to diagnose cytomegalovirus status with high specificity and sensitivity in both the original and validation cohorts. The study gave a list of about 170 TCR beta chains associated with cytomegalovirus. According to a later analysis, most CMV-associated TCR beta chains appeared to be HLA-restricted, and the HLA associations seemed to be driven largely by CMV exposure. Linkage disequilibrium might explain the correlated functional status among segregating V segments, but an unknown experimental factor could not be ruled out. A further reported finding was that TCR beta sequences accurately predicted the HLA-A and HLA-B alleles for most subjects in the first cohort. In an earlier analysis of some 500 of the donors, most TCR beta V segments appeared in productive rearrangements about 87% or about 30% of the time, broadly matching IMGT annotations. It was suggested by the authors that the approach could potentially be generalized to other disease states and immunological phenotypes. The cohort was sequenced for TCR beta chains only, and without alpha or paired-chain data the features that could be detected were limited. A group of highly shared sequence variants was considered likely to be a technical artifact of the sequencing pipeline. Compared with the roughly 600-donor mean, donors in an Asian-associated ancestry cluster had fewer N-insertions in productive TCRs, according to a later genetic analysis. According to a later analysis, parvovirus B19, influenza, CMV and Epstein-Barr virus appeared linked to several top co-occurrence clusters. Strong co-occurrence of HLA alleles, especially DR and DQ, made assigning TCR associations to individual alleles difficult.

The cohort was made up of about 670 healthy bone marrow donors. At the time of sampling, every cohort member was nominally healthy, though immune exposures that went unrecorded were likely present. The donor was CMV seronegative and was included in the group of several hundred seronegative cohort members. A peripheral blood sample was provided by each donor, and peripheral blood mononuclear cells were used for TCR beta sequencing. Genomic DNA extraction from the blood cell samples was performed with the Qiagen DNeasy Blood Extraction Kit. Libraries were built with the immunoSEQ multiplex PCR assay. A mixture of 60 forward primers for TCR Vbeta segments and 13 reverse primers for TCR Jbeta segments was used in the multiplex PCR. The CDR3 region of rearranged TCR beta genes was amplified from genomic DNA with a multiplex PCR assay. The Illumina HiSeq System was used to sequence the amplified TCR beta libraries as 87-base-pair reads. The paper's processing steps were these. Across the roughly 700 repertoires, a later analysis counted roughly 77 million unique TCR beta chains, around 10 million of which were shared by at least two donors. Raw reads were error-corrected and collapsed into unique sequences by a nearest-neighbor algorithm in which closely related sequences were merged to remove PCR and sequencing errors. V, D and J gene segments were assigned by aligning CDR3 sequences to IMGT reference sequences. Each retained sequence needed at least a six-nucleotide match to both a V gene segment and a J gene segment. Rearrangements were called productive when the CDR3 lacked stop codons and stayed in frame with V and J; all others were non-productive. Following IMGT convention, CDR3 was defined as the stretch from the second conserved V-encoded cysteine to the conserved J-encoded phenylalanine. The earlier analysis of 450 to 750 of the donors excluded any sequence lacking an unambiguous match to a single V gene segment. In an earlier analysis of 587 of the donors, V segments were called functional above 56.7% productive rearrangements and were called segregating when the between-donor standard deviation exceeded 5%. A statistical classification framework was built for diagnosing cytomegalovirus status from the catalog of TCR beta chain sequences. A later analysis assigned V and J genes by comparing TCR nucleotide sequences with IMGT/GENE-DB human TR gene sequences. A later analysis assigned CDR3 sequences and most-parsimonious VDJ recombination scenarios with the TCRdist pipeline. A later analysis defined each TCR beta chain by its CDR3 amino acid sequence plus V-gene family, and excluded reads lacking a unique V-gene family. In a later analysis, fewer than 600 highly shared, low-generation-probability nucleotide sequences were removed to address suspected cross-contamination and a sequencing artifact. In a later analysis, a clonal expansion index for each public chain was calculated from normalized within-repertoire ranks of inferred template counts. In a later analysis, generation probabilities were computed using a VDJ recombination model fitted to out-of-frame rearrangements, and the results were checked against IGoR. In a later analysis, hypergeometric tests were used to score TCR-TCR, TCR-HLA and TCR-CMV co-occurrence, with a repertoire-size bias correction applied to TCR pairs. A later analysis estimated false discovery rates by permuting HLA or CMV assignments 20 times. In a later analysis, co-occurring TCRs were grouped with DBSCAN, and TCRdist sequence similarity was added when clustering was performed within HLA-allele-positive subsets. Repertoires with fewer than 30,000 or more than 120,000 public chains, plus five repertoires with anomalous nucleotide sharing, were excluded from co-occurrence clustering. TCRdb retrieved this table from immuneACCESS and kept in-frame rearrangements only. Not all clones are present; in checked studies, unresolved V genes account for under half, and no reason is known for the remainder. The V and J calls and clone size were taken over from that table, and D and trimming were inferred from the DNA. This sample is represented by about 160,000 clones; roughly 79% of them were singletons. About 13% of the sample is held by the ten biggest clonotypes.

V loses 5 bases, J loses 6 bases, and the germline ends lie 9 bases apart. From cysteine to phenylalanine, the CDR3 is 12 amino acids long. Of all the DNA, just the CDR3 is kept, 36 bases in frame from base 1. According to the germline V gene, CDR1 reads SGHVS and CDR2 reads FQNEAQ. The TCR sequence derives from a woman aged 45-65 years in good health and CMV-seronegative. The sequence joins TRBV7-8 to TRBJ2-3, with the D gene not confidently named. The sample comprised PBMCs. The DNA is as follows: TGTGCCAGCAGCGCGGCCGGGGATACGCAGTATTTT. Translated, this gives CASSAAGDTQYF.